Following are 28 T cell receptor beta chains from one sample sequenced in a study of T cell repertoires in cytomegalovirus infection. TCRdb recomputed calls from the reads with MiXCR, one row per CDR3 protein. This sample has around 900,000 distinct CDR3 sequences, with around 30% found just once. Their recognized antigens are unknown. Source: cultured CD8+ T cells from PBMCs, taken from culture after CMV antigen stimulation. Source of these receptors: a human donor in good health (CMV status not recorded). Some clones in this sample may be carry-over from other donors' samples.

Only a few counts were recorded for this clonotype. CDR3 amino acids: CASSSYNSPLHF. Written as DNA, the CDR3 is TGTGCCAGCAGTTCGTATAATTCACCCCTCCACTTT. The rearrangement links TRBV27 to TRBJ1-6; D is unresolved. This CDR3 contains 12 residues. In germline, CDR1 is MNHEY, CDR2 SMNVEV (reference sequence). The V end was cut by 4 bases, the J end by 4 bases, with 2 bases between.

For the CDR3, the DNA is TGTGCCAGCAGCTTGGAAGGTTTTCAGCCCCAGCATTTT. This encodes CASSLEGFQPQHF. The chain is built from TRBV5-5 and TRBJ1-5; D call uncertain. CDR3 length: 13 residues. Trimming shortened V by 0 bases and J by 6 bases, and 7 bases separated the two germline ends. Germline CDR1 and CDR2: SGHKS and YYEKEE (reference sequence).

This clonotype was detected only a few times. V and J are TRBV28 and TRBJ2-7; D perhaps matches TRBD1 (5 bases). Per the germline V gene, CDR1 is MDHEN and CDR2 is SYDVKM. V lost 7 bases and J lost 2, with 18 bases in between. The CDR3 covers 15 residues. The CDR3 protein is CASTTGHFKPYEQYV. In nucleotides, the CDR3 is TGTGCCAGCACCACCGGACATTTCAAACCCTACGAGCAGTACGTC.

The rearrangement joins TRBV6-6 to TRBJ1-5; D is perhaps TRBD1 (6 bases). Trimming cost V 4 bases and J 6 bases, with 16 bases left between them. The CDR3 is 15 residues long. Germline assignment: CDR1 MNHNY and CDR2 SVGAGI (reference sequence). CDR3: CASSSGGAVGQPQHF. The CDR3, as DNA: TGTGCCAGCAGTTCCGGGGGGGCTGTAGGTCAGCCCCAGCATTTT.

J is TRBJ2-3 and V is TRBV28; TRBD2 aligns across 8 bases. The germline gives CDR1 MDHEN, CDR2 SYDVKM. The CDR3 is made up of 16 amino acids. The J segment lost 2 bases and the V segment lost 7 bases, leaving 11 bases of the junction unmatched. CDR3 sequence (DNA): TGTGCCAGCACTCGGGCGACTAGCGCCCTCACAGATACGCAGTATTTT. Amino acid sequence: CASTRATSALTDTQYF.

The V and J genes are TRBV2 and TRBJ2-1, with TRBD2 matching over 8 bases. The CDR3 runs 15 residues. V lost 6 bases, J lost 4 bases, and 8 bases stayed unmatched. The germline V gene has CDR1 SNHLY and CDR2 FYNNEI. Here the CDR3 DNA reads TGTGCCAGCAGGGCCGGGACTAGTGAATACAATGAGCAGTTCTTC. Its translation: CASRAGTSEYNEQFF.

Comment on this clonotype: A much larger clone differs by one base, so this may be a read error. The rearrangement joins TRBV7-2 to TRBJ2-1, with D maybe TRBD2 (6 bases). V lost 10 bases to trimming and J lost 4 bases, with 20 bases between them. Looked up from germline, CDR1 is SGHTA and CDR2 is FQGNSA. The CDR3 covers 15 residues. This chain's CDR3 is CANRIGGAPYNEQFF. In DNA, the CDR3 is TGTGCCAACAGGATAGGAGGGGCCCCGTACAATGAGCAGTTCTTC. Filled out from reference TRBV7-2 and TRBJ2-1, the complete variable domain reads GAGVSQSPSNKVTEKGKDVELRCDPISGHTALYWYRQSLGQGLEFLIYFQGNSAPDKSGLPSDRFSAERTGGSVSTLTIQRTQQEDSAVYLCANRIGGAPYNEQFFGPGTRLTVL.

V usage is TRBV15 and J usage is TRBJ1-3; D gene uncertain. CDR1 and CDR2 from the germline V gene are LNHNV and YYDKDF (reference sequence). The V and J ends lost 3 bases and 0 bases respectively, with 3 bases between them. CDR3 size: 13 residues. CDR3 in DNA: TGTGCCACCAGCAGGGCCTCTGGAAACACCATATATTTT. Amino acids: CATSRASGNTIYF.

This clonotype was detected many times. The V call is TRBV5-4, the J call TRBJ2-3, with a possible D match to TRBD2 (5 bases). This CDR3 has 13 residues. Germline V gives CDR1 SGHNT, CDR2 YYREEE (reference sequence). Trimming pared 3 bases from V and 5 bases from J, leaving 10 bases between. In DNA form, the CDR3 reads TGTGCCAGCAGCTCCTTCGGGGTAGATACGCAGTATTTT. Encoded protein: CASSSFGVDTQYF.

This clonotype was detected ten times or more. The V call is TRBV7-2, the J call TRBJ2-5; D could derive from TRBD1 or TRBD2 (6 bases each). This CDR3 spans 14 amino acids. Trimming stripped 5 bases from V and 5 bases from J, with 15 bases between. Germline CDR1 reads SGHTA; CDR2 reads FQGNSA. The CDR3 protein is CASSRPEGEETQYF. CDR3 nucleotide sequence: TGTGCCAGCAGCCGCCCGGAGGGGGAGGAGACCCAGTACTTC.

This clonotype was detected only a few times. This chain connects TRBV6-8 to TRBJ1-6; TRBD1 matches at 8 bases. The CDR3 extends over 14 amino acids. Trimming took 5 bases from V and 9 from J; bases not matched to a gene: 6. Germline assignment: CDR1 MNHGY and CDR2 SAAAGT. The CDR3 DNA follows: TGTGCCAGCAGTGGACAGGGACTGGCTTCACCCCTCCACTTT. Amino acid sequence: CASSGQGLASPLHF.

This chain connects TRBV28 to TRBJ2-2; 11 nucleotides agree with TRBD2. Germline V lookup: CDR1 MDHEN, CDR2 SYDVKM. The CDR3 consists of 18 residues. The V and J ends lost 6 bases and 3 bases, in that order; junction bases with no gene match: 12. The CDR3 DNA follows: TGTGCCAGCAGCCTCCCTAGCGGGGGGCCACACGACACCGGGGAGCTGTTTTTT. Protein: CASSLPSGGPHDTGELFF.

This clonotype was picked up a small number of times. This rearrangement joins TRBV6-5 to TRBJ2-2; no clear D gene. The CDR3 has 14 amino acids. In germline, CDR1 is MNHEY, CDR2 SVGAGI. V was trimmed by 2 bases and J by 4 bases, leaving 8 bases between them. Here the CDR3 DNA reads TGTGCCAGCAGTTACGAAACAGCCACCGGGGAGCTGTTTTTT. Protein sequence: CASSYETATGELFF.

This clonotype was detected only a few times. The V and J genes are TRBV11-1 and TRBJ1-1; no definite D call. This CDR3 spans 13 amino acids. Germline V CDR1 and CDR2: SGHAT, FQDESV (reference sequence). Trimming pared 4 bases from V and 1 base from J, leaving 7 bases between. This chain's CDR3 is CASSYRKNTEAFF. As DNA, the CDR3 is TGTGCCAGCAGCTACCGGAAGAACACTGAAGCTTTCTTT. The full variable domain, in which reference TRBV11-1 and TRBJ1-1 provide the parts outside the CDR3, is EAEVAQSPRYKITEKSQAVAFWCDPISGHATLYWYRQILGQGPELLVQFQDESVVDDSQLPKDRFSAERLKGVDSTLKIQPAELGDSAMYLCASSYRKNTEAFFGQGTRLTVV.

The CDR3 nucleotides are TGCGCCAGCAGCCAAGAATTGGGAGATGGGGAAACTTGGGGTGCCGAGCAGTACGTC. Its translation: CASSQELGDGETWGAEQYV. V gene TRBV4-1 combines with J gene TRBJ2-7; D might be TRBD2 (5 bases). The germline CDR1 and CDR2 sequences are MGHRA and YSYEKL. The CDR3 extends over 19 amino acids. V lost 0 bases and J 6 bases, leaving 27 bases between the germline ends.

The CDR3 DNA follows: TGTGCCAGTCGAGGTAGGGGGCTCTACGAGCAGTACTTC. This encodes CASRGRGLYEQYF. The genes are TRBV19 and TRBJ2-7, with 7 bases that match TRBD1. The junction had 7 bases not matched to a gene; V was cut back by 8 bases and J by 3 bases. CDR1 and CDR2 from the germline V gene are LNHDA and SQIVND (reference sequence). This CDR3 has 13 amino acids.

This clonotype was detected a few times. The chain carries TRBV5-4 and TRBJ1-2; unclear D gene. The CDR3 sequence is 14 residues long. Germline CDR1 and CDR2: SGHNT and YYREEE (reference sequence). V was trimmed by 0 bases and J by 6 bases, leaving 12 bases between them. The CDR3 protein is CASSLEHTAHGYTF. The CDR3 nucleotides are TGTGCCAGCAGCTTGGAACATACCGCTCATGGCTACACCTTC. The variable domain in full, with the rest retrieved from reference TRBV5-4 and TRBJ1-2, is ETGVTQSPTHLIKTRGQQVTLRCSSQSGHNTVSWYQQALGQGPQFIFQYYREEENGRGNFPPRFSGLQFPNYSSELNVNALELDDSALYLCASSLEHTAHGYTFGSGTRLTVV.

This clonotype was detected only a few times. This sequence joins TRBV7-9 and TRBJ1-1; 7 bases line up with TRBD1. Unmatched junction bases numbered 5, after V lost 6 bases and J lost 4 bases. This CDR3 has 13 amino acids. Germline lookup yields CDR1 SEHNR and CDR2 FQNEAQ (reference sequence). The CDR3 nucleotides read TGTGCCAGCAGGACAACAGGGGCCACTGAAGCTTTCTTT. Residues: CASRTTGATEAFF.

The gene calls are TRBV6-1 and TRBJ1-1; D perhaps matches TRBD1 (5 bases). Between the trimmed V and J ends, which lost 0 bases and 1 base, there was a span of 9 bases. This CDR3 has 15 residues. Germline CDR1 and CDR2: MNHNS and SASEGT. CDR3 region: CASSEAGQGNTEAFF. As DNA, the CDR3 is TGTGCCAGCAGTGAAGCGGGCCAGGGGAACACTGAAGCTTTCTTT.

This clonotype was observed a few times. The chain combines TRBV7-8 with TRBJ1-6, with TRBD1 matching over 11 bases. Per the germline V gene, CDR1 is SGHVS and CDR2 is FQNEAQ. V lost 5 bases and J lost 8; bases outside the gene matches: 2. CDR3 size: 14 residues. As DNA, the CDR3 is TGTGCCAGCAGCCCGGGACAGGGGGATTCACCCCTCCACTTT. Amino acid sequence: CASSPGQGDSPLHF.

V and J are TRBV6-2 or TRBV6-3 and TRBJ2-7; 8 bases are shared with TRBD2. CDR1 and CDR2 (germline): MNHEY, SVGEGT. The CDR3 loop spans 17 amino acids. With V trimmed by 6 bases and J by 2 bases, 15 bases remained unmatched. The CDR3 DNA reads as TGTGCCAGCAGATCTTCGGGGGGGGCCGAGAGAGCCTACGAGCAGTACGTC. Translating gives CASRSSGGAERAYEQYV.

This clonotype was found once. The chain carries TRBV7-9 and TRBJ1-3; D unclear. CDR1 is SEHNR and CDR2 is FQNEAQ in the germline V gene (reference sequence). The CDR3 has 14 amino acids. V dropped 4 bases and J dropped 3 bases, with 10 bases sitting between them. The CDR3 loop is CASSSGRDGNTIYF. The CDR3 DNA reads as TGTGCCAGCAGCTCAGGACGAGATGGAAACACCATATATTTT.

The V call is TRBV11-2, the J call TRBJ1-1; D ambiguous. This CDR3 contains 14 residues. Trimming took off 5 bases at V and 6 bases at J, with 16 bases between the two ends. Germline CDR1 and CDR2: SGHAT and FQNNGV. CDR3 protein: CASSPGVGWAEAFF. The CDR3 DNA sequence: TGTGCCAGCAGCCCTGGGGTGGGATGGGCTGAAGCTTTCTTT.

The chain couples TRBV5-8 to TRBJ2-5; the D is unclear. CDR3 length equals 20 residues. CDR1 SGHTS and CDR2 YDEGEE come from the germline V gene. The V end lost 0 bases, the J end lost 1 base, and 25 bases lay between the germline ends. This CDR3 reads CASSLAGVTIPSATQETQYF. The CDR3 DNA sequence: TGTGCCAGCAGCTTGGCAGGAGTCACCATACCCTCCGCTACCCAAGAGACCCAGTACTTC.

In this sample, this clonotype turned up many times. J is TRBJ2-4 and V is TRBV12-3 or TRBV12-4; D might be TRBD2 (6 bases). The CDR3 has 17 amino acids. V dropped 5 bases and J dropped 0 bases, with 17 bases sitting between them. The CDR3 here is CASSPSRDSLAKNIQYF. DNA for the CDR3: TGTGCCAGCAGTCCATCACGGGACTCCCTAGCCAAAAACATTCAGTACTTC.

This clonotype was counted many times. The CDR3 spells CASSWGQGTNEQFF. CDR3 nucleotides: TGTGCCAGCAGCTGGGGACAGGGAACCAATGAGCAGTTCTTC. This chain links TRBV7-6 with TRBJ2-1, with 9 bases identical to TRBD1. Germline-derived CDR1 and CDR2 are SGHVS and FNYEAQ. The CDR3 has 14 amino acids. With V trimmed by 4 bases and J by 6 bases, 4 bases remained unmatched.

As to this clonotype: A single base separates this from a much larger clone, so it may be a read error. V and J are TRBV7-2 and TRBJ2-1; no clear D gene. Germline CDR1 and CDR2: SGHTA and FQGNSA. CDR3 length: 15 amino acids. V lost 5 bases, J lost 0 bases, and 11 bases lay in between. DNA of the CDR3: TGTACCAGCAGCCCCGCAGGTTTCTCCTACAATGAGCAGTTCTTC. This encodes CTSSPAGFSYNEQFF.

In regard to this clonotype: This may arise from a read error, as a much more abundant clone is one base away. The chain is built from TRBV27 and TRBJ1-2; no firm D call. There are 12 residues in the CDR3. The germline V gene has CDR1 MNHEY and CDR2 SMNVEV (reference sequence). V lost 5 bases and J lost 3, with 7 bases in between. This chain's CDR3 is CASSGDHYGYTF. The CDR3 bases are TGTGCCAGCAGTGGGGATCACTATGGCTACACCTTC.